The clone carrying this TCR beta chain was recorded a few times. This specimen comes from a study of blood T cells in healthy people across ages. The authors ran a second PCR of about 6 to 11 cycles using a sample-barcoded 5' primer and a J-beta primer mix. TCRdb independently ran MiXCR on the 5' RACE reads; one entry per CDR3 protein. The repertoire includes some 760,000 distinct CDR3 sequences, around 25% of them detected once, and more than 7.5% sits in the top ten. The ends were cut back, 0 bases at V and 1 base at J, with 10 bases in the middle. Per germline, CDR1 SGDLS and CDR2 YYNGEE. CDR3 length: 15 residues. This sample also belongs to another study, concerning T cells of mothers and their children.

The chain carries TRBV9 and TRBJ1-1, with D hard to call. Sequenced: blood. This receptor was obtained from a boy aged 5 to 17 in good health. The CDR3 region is CASSVVPGENTEAFF. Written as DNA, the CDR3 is TGTGCCAGCAGCGTAGTCCCTGGTGAGAACACTGAAGCTTTCTTT.